The clone carrying this TCR beta chain was counted between two and nine times. No patient had received any treatment before thyroid surgery. This sample was taken from a study of metastatic and nonmetastatic thyroid tumors. For the study at large: Blood and tumor or nodule tissue repertoires from malignant and benign thyroid patients were compared.

Per the germline V gene, CDR1 is SNHLY and CDR2 is FYNNEI. J lost 4 bases, V lost 6 bases, and 4 bases had no gene match. The length of the CDR3 is 14 residues. As processed by the authors: A distant-metastasis classifier for papillary thyroid cancer was built using CDR3 differences across clinicopathological groups. From the PCR reads, TCRdb re-called clones with MiXCR. The V and J calls come from TCRdb's annotation, not from the publication. The sample has under 45,000 clones; 18% are singletons. The clonotype was recovered from a female donor with papillary thyroid cancer or a benign thyroid nodule (not recorded which). Some clones in this sample may be carry-over from other donors' samples. The V gene is TRBV2, the J gene TRBJ1-2, with 11 nucleotides matching TRBD1. Sequencing was carried out using tumor tissue. The CDR3 sequence: CASRGTGGAYGYTF. The CDR3 DNA is TGTGCCAGCAGGGGGACAGGGGGGGCCTATGGCTACACCTTC.